The next 3 T cell receptor beta chains were all read from a single sample in a study of OX40 agonist ivuxolimab in advanced cancers. Profiling relied on immunoSEQ multiplex PCR, and the TCRdb table lists in-frame clones only, not all of them. In the table there are tens of thousands of clones, about nine tenths of which are singletons. Material: CD4+ or CD8+ T cells sorted from blood, obtained in a trial of the OX40 agonist ivuxolimab. These receptors were collected from an adult with an advanced solid tumor such as melanoma, head and neck, liver or kidney cancer.

This clone was recorded once. Other DNA sequences from this sample encode an identical CDR3 as well. The V and J genes are TRBV2 and TRBJ1-3; unclear D gene. CDR1 is SNHLY and CDR2 is FYNNEI in the germline V gene. The CDR3 totals 12 residues. V was shortened by 8 bases and J by 0 bases, with 5 bases between the two germline ends. Written as DNA, the CDR3 is TGTGCCAGCGGATACTCTGGAAACACCATATATTTT. As protein: CASGYSGNTIYF.

The chain employs TRBV5-1 and TRBJ2-3; 9 nucleotides align to TRBD1. J lost 6 bases, V lost 4 bases, and 12 bases had no gene match. The CDR3 consists of 16 residues. CDR1 SGHRS and CDR2 YFSETQ come from the germline V gene. The CDR3 loop reads CASSGRTGDIMDTQYF. For the CDR3, the DNA is TGCGCCAGCAGCGGGAGGACAGGGGATATAATGGATACGCAGTATTTT.

V gene TRBV10-2 combines with J gene TRBJ2-3, with TRBD2 identical over 11 bases. Germline V CDR1 and CDR2: WSHSY, SAAADI. The length of the CDR3 is 16 residues. The V and J ends lost 9 bases and 0 bases, in that order; junction bases with no gene match: 8. The CDR3 nucleotides are TGCGCCAGACCCTTCACTAGCGGGGGAAGCACAGATACGCAGTATTTT. Protein sequence: CARPFTSGGSTDTQYF.